This T cell receptor beta chain is drawn from a study of cytomegalovirus exposure and HLA in healthy donors. V was pared by 5 bases and J by 8 bases, with 16 bases between. Germline-derived CDR1 and CDR2 are SGDLS and YYNGEE. The CDR3 is 13 residues long. The table came from immunoSEQ multiplex PCR; TCRdb's copy has only in-frame clones and leaves some out. Of 78,000 or so clones in the sample, 96% were seen once. The donors formed part of the approximately 120-subject validation cohort, distinct from the 666-subject first cohort. Source material: PBMCs. The sequence was obtained from a man between 18 and 29 years old in good health and CMV-seropositive. This sequence joins TRBV9 and TRBJ1-2; tentatively, D is TRBD1 (6 bases). The CDR3 nucleotides read TGTGCCAGCAGAGTCTCAGGGGCGCAAGGCTACACCTTC. Translated: CASRVSGAQGYTF.